The TCR beta chain under discussion was sequenced for a study of blood T cells in healthy people across ages. General observations from the study: Fewer expanded clones and more diversity marked long-lived versus aged donors. From one million sequenced T cells, diversity estimates were lower bounds.

Of note for this clonotype: Its antigen is not known.

CDR1 DFQATT and CDR2 SNEGSKA come from the germline V gene (reference sequence). The length of the CDR3 is 17 residues. Next came a second PCR, run for about 7 to 11 cycles, which used a sample-barcoded 5' primer along with a J-beta primer mix. There were at least 3 million CDR3-containing paired-end reads obtained from each sample. TCRdb reprocessed the 5' RACE reads with MiXCR, giving one entry per CDR3 protein. Counted here are over 600,000 distinct CDR3 sequences, over 40% occurring once; the ten biggest clones make up around 30%. The specimen sequenced was blood. The origin of this receptor is a man of 80 years or more in good health. The rearrangement joins TRBV20-1 to TRBJ2-1; the D gene is possibly TRBD2 (7 bases). The end of the DNA aligns better with TRBJ2-7, so the J call may be wrong. The CDR3 sequence: CSARSPEGGGKYNEQYF. DNA for the CDR3: TGCAGTGCTAGATCCCCCGAGGGGGGGGGGAAGTACAATGAGCAGTACTTC.